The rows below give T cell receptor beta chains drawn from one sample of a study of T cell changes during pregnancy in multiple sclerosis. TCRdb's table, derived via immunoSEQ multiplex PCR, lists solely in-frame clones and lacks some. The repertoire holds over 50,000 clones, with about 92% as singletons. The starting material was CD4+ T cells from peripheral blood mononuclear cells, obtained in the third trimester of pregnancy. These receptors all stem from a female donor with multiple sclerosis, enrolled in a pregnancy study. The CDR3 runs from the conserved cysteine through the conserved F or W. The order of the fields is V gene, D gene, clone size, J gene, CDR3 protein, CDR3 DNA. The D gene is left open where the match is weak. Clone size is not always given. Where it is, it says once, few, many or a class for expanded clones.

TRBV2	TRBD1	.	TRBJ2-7	CASSDRDRDEQYF	TGTGCCAGCAGCGACCGGGACAGGGACGAGCAGTACTTC
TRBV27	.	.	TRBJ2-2	CASSNRAGRSGELFF	TGTGCCAGCAGTAATCGGGCGGGAAGATCCGGGGAGCTGTTTTTT
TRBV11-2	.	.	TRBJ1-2	CASSLAGRDYGYTF	TGTGCCAGCAGCTTGGCAGGGAGGGACTATGGCTACACCTTC
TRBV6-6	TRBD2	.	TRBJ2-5	CASSYSGAGGPETQYF	TGTGCCAGCAGTTACTCTGGGGCGGGAGGGCCGGAGACCCAGTACTTC
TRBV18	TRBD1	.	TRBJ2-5	CASSPGDRGETQYF	TGTGCCAGCTCCCCCGGGGACAGGGGCGAGACCCAGTACTTC
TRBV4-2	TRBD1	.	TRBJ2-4	CASSQHGQESSIQYF	TGTGCCAGCAGCCAACACGGACAGGAATCAAGCATTCAGTACTTC
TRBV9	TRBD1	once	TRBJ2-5	CASSVVGTGQETQYF	TGTGCCAGCAGCGTAGTCGGGACAGGGCAAGAGACCCAGTACTTC
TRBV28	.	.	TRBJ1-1	CASSSTGRYSEAFF	TGTGCCAGCAGTTCGACAGGCCGATATTCCGAAGCTTTCTTT
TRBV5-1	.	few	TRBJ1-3	CASSGPGGDTIYF	TGCGCCAGCAGCGGGCCCGGGGGGGACACCATATATTTT
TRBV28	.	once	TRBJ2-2	CASSPRSGELFF	TGTGCCAGCAGTCCTAGATCCGGGGAGCTGTTTTTT
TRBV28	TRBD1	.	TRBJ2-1	CASSYGQGYNEQFF	TGTGCCAGCAGTTACGGACAGGGGTATAATGAGCAGTTCTTC
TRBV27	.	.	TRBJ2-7	CASSKSDRALEQYF	TGTGCCAGCAGTAAGTCGGACAGAGCGCTCGAGCAGTACTTC
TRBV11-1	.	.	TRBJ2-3	CASSLVGQGTDTQYF	TGTGCCAGCAGCTTAGTGGGGCAGGGAACAGATACGCAGTATTTT
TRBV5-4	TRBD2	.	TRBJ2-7	CASSLSGRASYEQYF	TGTGCCAGCAGCCTTAGCGGGAGGGCCTCCTACGAGCAGTACTTC
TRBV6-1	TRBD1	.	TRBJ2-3	CATHGQGATDTQYF	TGTGCCACCCATGGACAGGGGGCTACAGATACGCAGTATTTT
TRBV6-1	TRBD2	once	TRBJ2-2	CASSPGLAGTGELFF	TGTGCCAGCAGTCCGGGACTAGCTGGGACCGGGGAGCTGTTTTTT
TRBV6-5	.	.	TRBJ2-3	CASKRGDTQYF	TGTGCCAGCAAACGGGGGGATACGCAGTATTTT
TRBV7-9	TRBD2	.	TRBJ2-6	CASSLGGAGANVLTF	TGTGCCAGCAGCTTGGGGGGGGCTGGGGCCAACGTCCTGACTTTC
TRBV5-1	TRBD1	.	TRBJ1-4	CASSYGQGKEKLFF	TGCGCCAGCAGCTACGGACAGGGAAAGGAAAAACTGTTTTTT
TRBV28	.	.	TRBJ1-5	CASSSPAGNNQPQHF	TGTGCCAGCAGCTCCCCGGCAGGGAACAATCAGCCCCAGCATTTT
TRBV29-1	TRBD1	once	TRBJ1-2	CSALLTGNYGYTF	TGCAGCGCCTTGTTGACAGGGAACTATGGCTACACCTTC
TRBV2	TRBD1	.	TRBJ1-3	CASTHPPGQGADNTMYF	TGTGCCAGCACCCACCCCCCGGGACAGGGGGCGGACAACACCATGTATTTT
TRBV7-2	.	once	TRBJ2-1	CASSSAPQRVYYNEQFF	TGTGCCAGCAGCTCCGCTCCTCAGCGGGTGTACTACAATGAGCAGTTCTTC
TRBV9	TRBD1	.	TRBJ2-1	CASSAYRGGKFF	TGTGCCAGCAGCGCATACAGGGGCGGCAAGTTCTTC
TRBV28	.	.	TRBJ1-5	CASNRWGDQPQHF	TGTGCCAGCAATCGGTGGGGGGATCAGCCCCAGCATTTT
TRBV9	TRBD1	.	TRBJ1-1	CASSAGQVNREAFF	TGTGCCAGCAGCGCGGGACAGGTAAACCGTGAAGCTTTCTTT